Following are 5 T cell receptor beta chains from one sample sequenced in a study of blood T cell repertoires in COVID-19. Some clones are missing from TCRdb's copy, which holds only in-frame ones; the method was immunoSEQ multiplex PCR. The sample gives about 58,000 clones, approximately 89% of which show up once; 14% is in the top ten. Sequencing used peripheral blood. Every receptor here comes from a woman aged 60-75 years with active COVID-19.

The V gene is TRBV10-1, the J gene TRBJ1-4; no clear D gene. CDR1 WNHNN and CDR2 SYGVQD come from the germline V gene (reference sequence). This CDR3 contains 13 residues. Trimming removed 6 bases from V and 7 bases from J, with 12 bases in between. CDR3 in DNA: TGCGCCAGCAGGGAGACCTCGAGTGAAAAACTGTTTTTT. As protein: CASRETSSEKLFF.

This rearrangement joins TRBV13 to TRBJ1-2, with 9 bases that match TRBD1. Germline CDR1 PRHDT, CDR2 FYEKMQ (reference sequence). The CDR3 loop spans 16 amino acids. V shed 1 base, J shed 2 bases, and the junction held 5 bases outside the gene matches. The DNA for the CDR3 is TGTGCCAGCAGCTTAGTTGGACAGGGGTTAAACTATGGCTACACCTTC. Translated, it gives CASSLVGQGLNYGYTF.

This CDR3 reads CASSQEPGVDEAFF. The CDR3 bases are TGTGCCAGCAGCCAAGAGCCCGGGGTGGATGAAGCTTTCTTT. The genes are TRBV14 and TRBJ1-1; D gene unclear. The CDR3 runs to 14 residues. CDR1 and CDR2 from the germline V gene are SGHDN and FVKESK. The V gene lost 0 bases and the J gene lost 7 bases, with 12 bases spanning the gap. Full variable domain (missing parts from reference TRBV14 and TRBJ1-1): EAGVTQFPSHSVIEKGQTVTLRCDPISGHDNLYWYRRVMGKEIKFLLHFVKESKQDESGMPNNRFLAERTGGTYSTLKVQPAELEDSGVYFCASSQEPGVDEAFFGQGTRLTVV.

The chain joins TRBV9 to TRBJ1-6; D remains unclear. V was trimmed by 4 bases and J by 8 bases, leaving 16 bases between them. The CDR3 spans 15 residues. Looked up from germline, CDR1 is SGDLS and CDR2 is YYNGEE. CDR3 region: CASSFDGGAYSPLHF. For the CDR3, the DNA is TGTGCCAGCAGCTTCGACGGCGGAGCATATTCACCCCTCCACTTT.

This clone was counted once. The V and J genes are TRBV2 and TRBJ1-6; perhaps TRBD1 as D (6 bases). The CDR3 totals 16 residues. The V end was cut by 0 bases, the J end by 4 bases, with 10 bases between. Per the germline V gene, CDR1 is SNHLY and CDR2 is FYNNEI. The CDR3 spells CASSEASGAYNSPLHF. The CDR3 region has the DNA TGTGCCAGCAGTGAAGCCTCAGGGGCTTATAATTCACCCCTCCACTTT.